This is a list of T cell receptor beta chains from one sample in a study of shared clonotypes between healthy human individuals. The data were produced by immunoSEQ multiplex PCR, yet TCRdb's version contains in-frame clones alone and is incomplete. The sample holds roughly 500,000 clones, around 73% seen once. The sample consisted of PBMCs. The receptors stem from a woman between 35 and 50 years old in good health. Some clones in this sample may be carry-over from other donors' samples. Both conserved end residues are part of each CDR3. A D gene is named only where the DNA matches it firmly. Where a row states a size, it is once, few, many or the class of an expanded clone; other rows omit it.

J | size | D | V | DNA | CDR3
TRBJ1-3 | once | - | TRBV29-1 | TGCAGCGTGGGCTCTGGAAACACCATATATTTT | CSVGSGNTIYF
TRBJ2-3 | - | TRBD2 | TRBV7-9 | TGTGCCAGCAGCCCCACCCCTTGGATAGCGGGAGAAAGCACAGATACGCAGTATTTT | CASSPTPWIAGESTDTQYF
TRBJ2-2 | - | - | TRBV18 | TGTGCCAGCTCACCACCAGATAGTAACACCGGGGAGCTGTTTTTT | CASSPPDSNTGELFF
TRBJ2-1 | once | - | TRBV27 | TGTGCCAGCAGGGGGTGGGGGTATGAGCAGTTCTTC | CASRGWGYEQFF
TRBJ1-1 | - | - | TRBV28 | TGTGCCAGCCGCGGGGGGGTCACTGAAGCTTTCTTT | CASRGGVTEAFF
TRBJ2-3 | few | TRBD2 | TRBV5-1 | TGCGCCAGCAGCTTGGGTGCGGGAGGGCGGTCAGATACGCAGTATTTT | CASSLGAGGRSDTQYF
TRBJ1-5 | - | TRBD1 | TRBV6-1 | TGTGCCAGCAGTGCACCGGGACAGGGGTTTCAGCCCCAGCATTTT | CASSAPGQGFQPQHF
TRBJ2-7 | - | - | TRBV29-1 | TGCAGCGCCCAATTTTCGGGGTTGGGCGAGCAGTACTTC | CSAQFSGLGEQYF
TRBJ2-1 | once | - | TRBV7-2 | TGTGCCAGCAGCTCACAAGGGGTGGCTGAGCAGTTCTTC | CASSSQGVAEQFF
TRBJ2-3 | - | - | TRBV28 | TGTGCCAGCACCCCGACCCGGACAGGCACAGATACGCAGTATTTT | CASTPTRTGTDTQYF
TRBJ1-1 | - | - | TRBV7-9 | TGTGCCAGCAGCCGGGGCAAAGAAGCTTTCTTT | CASSRGKEAFF
TRBJ2-7 | - | - | TRBV28 | TGTGCCAGCAGTGACCTAGCCGGGAAGGGATCCTACGAGCAGTACTTC | CASSDLAGKGSYEQYF
TRBJ2-6 | - | - | TRBV5-6 | TGTGCCAGCAGCTTGCTCAGTTTCTCTGGGGCCAACGTCCTGACTTTC | CASSLLSFSGANVLTF
TRBJ1-5 | - | - | TRBV4-1 | TGCGCCAGCAGCCAAGGGCCGAGCAGGGAGGATGCGCCCCAGCATTTT | CASSQGPSREDAPQHF
TRBJ2-5 | - | - | TRBV30 | TGTGCCTGGAGGGCAGCAGGGTTCGAGACCCAGTACTTC | CAWRAAGFETQYF
TRBJ2-3 | once | TRBD2 | TRBV10-3 | TGTGCCATCAGTGCCGCGGCGGGAGGTCCTAGGGGCACAGATACGCAGTATTTT | CAISAAAGGPRGTDTQYF